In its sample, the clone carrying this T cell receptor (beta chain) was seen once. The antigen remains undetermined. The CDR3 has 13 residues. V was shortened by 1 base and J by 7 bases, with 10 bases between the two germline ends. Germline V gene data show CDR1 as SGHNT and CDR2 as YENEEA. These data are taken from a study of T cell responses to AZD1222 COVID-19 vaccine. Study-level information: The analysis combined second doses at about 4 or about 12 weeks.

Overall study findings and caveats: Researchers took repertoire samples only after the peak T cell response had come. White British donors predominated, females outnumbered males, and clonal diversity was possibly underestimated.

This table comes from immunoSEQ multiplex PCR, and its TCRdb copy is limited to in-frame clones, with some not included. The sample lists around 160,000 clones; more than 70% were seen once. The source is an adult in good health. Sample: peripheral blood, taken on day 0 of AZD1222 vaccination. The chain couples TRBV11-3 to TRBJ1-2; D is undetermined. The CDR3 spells CASSLARGCGYTF. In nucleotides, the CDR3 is TGTGCCAGCAGCTTAGCACGGGGTTGTGGCTACACCTTC.